The rows below give T cell receptor beta chains drawn from one sample of a study of CD8+ T cells in alopecia areata. Using immunoSEQ multiplex PCR, the repertoire was profiled, and TCRdb retains in-frame clones only, with some absent. The sample has around 270,000 clones, 55% to 75% seen once; the top ten hold 1.8%. Specimen: CD4+ T cells sorted from blood, collected at week 24, from a patient treated with tofacitinib. The receptors stem from a human donor with alopecia areata. Both conserved end residues are part of each CDR3. A D gene is named only where the DNA matches it firmly. Size is omitted from some rows. Given values are once, few, many or a class for expanded clones.

v_call	clone_size	d_call	j_call	cdr3_aa	cdr3_nt
TRBV6-6	NA	NA	TRBJ2-5	CASSFQGSQETQYF	TGTGCCAGCAGTTTTCAGGGGTCCCAAGAGACCCAGTACTTC
TRBV30	NA	NA	TRBJ1-1	CAWMRGMNTEAFF	TGTGCCTGGATGAGGGGAATGAACACTGAAGCTTTCTTT
TRBV29-1	once	TRBD1	TRBJ1-1	CSVEVQGAEAFF	TGCAGCGTTGAAGTACAGGGGGCTGAAGCTTTCTTT
TRBV5-1	NA	TRBD1	TRBJ1-1	CASSLSGGSGRAFF	TGCGCCAGCAGCTTGTCAGGGGGCTCCGGGCGAGCTTTCTTT
TRBV2	NA	TRBD1	TRBJ2-3	CASRDRGGTDTQYF	TGTGCCAGCAGGGACAGGGGAGGCACAGATACGCAGTATTTT
TRBV5-6	few	NA	TRBJ2-5	CASSSTRDPAETQYF	TGTGCCAGCAGCTCCACTCGTGATCCAGCAGAGACCCAGTACTTC
TRBV27	NA	NA	TRBJ2-2	CASSLSSRPGARTGELFF	TGTGCCAGCAGTTTATCTAGTCGTCCGGGGGCGCGAACCGGGGAGCTGTTTTTT
TRBV7-8	NA	NA	TRBJ2-1	CASSLYGQQGSEQFF	TGTGCCAGCAGCTTATATGGACAGCAGGGGTCTGAGCAGTTCTTC
TRBV4-1	once	NA	TRBJ1-4	CASSRAGRASDEKLFF	TGCGCCAGCAGCCGGGCTGGGCGGGCCTCTGATGAAAAACTGTTTTTT
TRBV30	NA	NA	TRBJ2-1	CAWGWDEQFF	TGTGCCTGGGGCTGGGATGAGCAGTTCTTC
TRBV7-2	NA	NA	TRBJ2-3	CASSSQTSLGDTQYF	TGTGCCAGCAGCTCACAGACTAGTTTGGGAGATACGCAGTATTTT
TRBV29-1	NA	TRBD1	TRBJ1-1	CSVGGLNTEAFF	TGCAGCGTAGGGGGCCTGAACACTGAAGCTTTCTTT
TRBV15	NA	TRBD1	TRBJ1-4	CATSSYRGWAQSNEKLFF	TGTGCCACCAGCAGCTACAGGGGGTGGGCGCAGAGTAATGAAAAACTGTTTTTT
TRBV4-3	NA	NA	TRBJ2-1	CASSQDGQGREQFF	TGCGCCAGCAGCCAAGATGGGCAGGGCAGAGAGCAGTTCTTC
TRBV18	NA	NA	TRBJ1-2	CASSLRRQVNYGYTF	TGTGCCAGCTCACTGCGGCGGCAAGTTAACTATGGCTACACCTTC
TRBV4-1	NA	NA	TRBJ2-3	CASSQGAVSTDTQYF	TGCGCCAGCAGCCAAGGGGCAGTTAGCACAGATACGCAGTATTTT
TRBV4-1	NA	NA	TRBJ2-5	CASSQDVGVQETQYF	TGCGCCAGCAGCCAAGATGTGGGGGTGCAAGAGACCCAGTACTTC
TRBV5-6	NA	NA	TRBJ2-7	CASSFQSYEQYF	TGTGCCAGCAGCTTCCAGTCCTACGAGCAGTACTTC
TRBV27	NA	NA	TRBJ1-4	CASRLQGGEKLFF	TGTGCCAGCAGATTACAGGGTGGTGAAAAACTGTTTTTT
TRBV9	NA	TRBD1	TRBJ2-7	CASSVGQGAYEQYF	TGTGCCAGCAGCGTTGGACAGGGGGCGTACGAGCAGTACTTC
TRBV19	few	NA	TRBJ2-4	CASSGTGLAKNIQYF	TGTGCCAGTAGTGGAACAGGGCTAGCCAAAAACATTCAGTACTTC
TRBV11-2	few	TRBD2	TRBJ2-1	CASSLDGTIYEQFF	TGTGCCAGCAGCTTAGACGGGACTATCTATGAGCAGTTCTTC